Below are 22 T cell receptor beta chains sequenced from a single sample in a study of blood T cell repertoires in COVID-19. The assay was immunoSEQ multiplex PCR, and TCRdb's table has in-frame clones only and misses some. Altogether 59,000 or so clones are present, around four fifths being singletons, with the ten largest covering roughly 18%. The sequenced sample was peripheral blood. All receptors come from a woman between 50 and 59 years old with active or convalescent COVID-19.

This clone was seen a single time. The CDR3 sequence is CASSIRGRNTEAFF. The CDR3 bases are TGTGCCAGTAGTATTAGGGGGAGGAACACTGAAGCTTTCTTT. The chain combines TRBV19 with TRBJ1-1; weak D call: TRBD1 (6 bases). The CDR3 has 14 residues. V dropped 3 bases and J dropped 1 base, with 9 bases sitting between them. CDR1 is LNHDA, CDR2 SQIVND, per germline (reference sequence).

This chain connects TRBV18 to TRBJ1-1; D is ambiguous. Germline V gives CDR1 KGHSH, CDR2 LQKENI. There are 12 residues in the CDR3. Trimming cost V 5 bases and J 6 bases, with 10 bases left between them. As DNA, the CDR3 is TGTGCCAGCTCAGAGCAGAGGGCTGAAGCTTTCTTT. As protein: CASSEQRAEAFF.

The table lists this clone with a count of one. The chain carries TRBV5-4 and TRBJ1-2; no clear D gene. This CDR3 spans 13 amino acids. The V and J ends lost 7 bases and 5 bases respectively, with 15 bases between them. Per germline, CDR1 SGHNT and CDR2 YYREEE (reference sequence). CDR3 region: CASAQSIDYGYTF. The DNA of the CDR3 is TGTGCCAGCGCCCAAAGCATAGATTATGGCTACACCTTC.

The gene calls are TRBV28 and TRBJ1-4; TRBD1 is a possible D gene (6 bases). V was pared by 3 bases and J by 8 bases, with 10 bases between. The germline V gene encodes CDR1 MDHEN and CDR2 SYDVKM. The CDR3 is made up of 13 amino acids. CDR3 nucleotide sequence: TGTGCCAGCAGTTTGCAGGGGAGAGAAAAACTGTTTTTT. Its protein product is CASSLQGREKLFF.

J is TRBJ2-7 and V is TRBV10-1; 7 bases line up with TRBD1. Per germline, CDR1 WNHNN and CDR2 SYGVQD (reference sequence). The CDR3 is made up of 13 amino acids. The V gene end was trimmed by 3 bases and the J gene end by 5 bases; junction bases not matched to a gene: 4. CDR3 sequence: CASSDRQGDEQYF. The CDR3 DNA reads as TGCGCCAGCAGTGATCGCCAGGGGGACGAGCAGTACTTC.

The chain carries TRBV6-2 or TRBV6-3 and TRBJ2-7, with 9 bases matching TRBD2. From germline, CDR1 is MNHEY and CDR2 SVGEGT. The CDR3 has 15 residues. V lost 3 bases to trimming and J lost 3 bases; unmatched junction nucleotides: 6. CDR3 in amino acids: CASSYGGRADYEQYF. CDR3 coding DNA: TGTGCCAGCAGTTATGGCGGGAGGGCCGACTACGAGCAGTACTTC.

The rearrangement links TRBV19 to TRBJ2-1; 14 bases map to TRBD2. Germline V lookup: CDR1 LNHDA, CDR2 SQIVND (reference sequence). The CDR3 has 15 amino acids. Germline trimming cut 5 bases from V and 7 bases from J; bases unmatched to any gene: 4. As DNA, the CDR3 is TGTGCCAGTAGTCCGCGGACTAGCGGGAGGAATGAGCAGTTCTTC. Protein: CASSPRTSGRNEQFF.

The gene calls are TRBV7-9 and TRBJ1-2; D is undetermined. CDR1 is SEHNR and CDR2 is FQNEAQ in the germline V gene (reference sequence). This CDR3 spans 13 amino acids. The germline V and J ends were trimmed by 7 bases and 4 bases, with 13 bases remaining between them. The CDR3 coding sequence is TGTGCCAGCAACCAGGATGGAGGCTATGGCTACACCTTC. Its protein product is CASNQDGGYGYTF.

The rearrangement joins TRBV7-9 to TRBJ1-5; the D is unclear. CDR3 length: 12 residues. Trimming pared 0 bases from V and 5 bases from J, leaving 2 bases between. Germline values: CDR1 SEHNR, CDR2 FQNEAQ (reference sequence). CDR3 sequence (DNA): TGTGCCAGCAGCTTAGCCGATCAGCCCCAGCATTTT. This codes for CASSLADQPQHF.

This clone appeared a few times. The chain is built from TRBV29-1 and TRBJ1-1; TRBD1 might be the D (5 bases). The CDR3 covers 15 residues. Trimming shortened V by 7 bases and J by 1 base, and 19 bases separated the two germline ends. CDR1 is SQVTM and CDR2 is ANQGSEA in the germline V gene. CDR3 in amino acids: CSAALIWGPNTEAFF. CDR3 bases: TGCAGCGCTGCGCTTATTTGGGGCCCGAACACTGAAGCTTTCTTT. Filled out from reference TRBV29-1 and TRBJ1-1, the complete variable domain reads SAVISQKPSRDICQRGTSLTIQCQVDSQVTMMFWYRQQPGQSLTLIATANQGSEATYESGFVIDKFPISRPNLTFSTLTVSNMSPEDSSIYLCSAALIWGPNTEAFFGQGTRLTVV.

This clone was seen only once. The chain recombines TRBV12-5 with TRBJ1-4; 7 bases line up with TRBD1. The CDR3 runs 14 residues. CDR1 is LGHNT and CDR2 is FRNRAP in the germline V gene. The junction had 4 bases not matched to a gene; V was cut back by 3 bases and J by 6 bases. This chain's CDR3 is CASGLFQGDEKLFF. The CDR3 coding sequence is TGTGCTAGTGGTTTATTCCAGGGGGATGAAAAACTGTTTTTT.

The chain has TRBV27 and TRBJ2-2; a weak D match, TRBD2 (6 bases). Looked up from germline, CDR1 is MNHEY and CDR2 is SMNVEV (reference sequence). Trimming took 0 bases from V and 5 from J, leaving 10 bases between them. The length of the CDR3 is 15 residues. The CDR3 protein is CASSLSRERTGELFF. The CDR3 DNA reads TGTGCCAGCAGTTTATCCCGGGAGAGGACCGGGGAGCTGTTTTTT.

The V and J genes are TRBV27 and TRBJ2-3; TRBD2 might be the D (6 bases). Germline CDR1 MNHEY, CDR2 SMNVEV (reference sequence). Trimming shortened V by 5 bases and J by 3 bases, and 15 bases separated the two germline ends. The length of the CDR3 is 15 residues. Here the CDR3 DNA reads TGTGCCAGCAGTGAATGGGCGGGATTGACAGATACGCAGTATTTT. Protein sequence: CASSEWAGLTDTQYF.

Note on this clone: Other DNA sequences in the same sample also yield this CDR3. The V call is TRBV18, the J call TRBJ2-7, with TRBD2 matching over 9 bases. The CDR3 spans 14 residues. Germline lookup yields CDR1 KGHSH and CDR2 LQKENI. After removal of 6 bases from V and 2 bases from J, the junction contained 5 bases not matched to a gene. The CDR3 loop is CASSSTSGTYEQYF. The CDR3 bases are TGTGCCAGCTCCTCGACTAGCGGAACCTACGAGCAGTACTTC.

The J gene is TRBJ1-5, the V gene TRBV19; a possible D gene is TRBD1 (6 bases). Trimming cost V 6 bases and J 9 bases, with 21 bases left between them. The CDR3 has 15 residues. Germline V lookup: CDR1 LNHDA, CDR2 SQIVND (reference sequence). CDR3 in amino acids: CASRNKDSVFWPQHF. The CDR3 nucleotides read TGTGCCAGTAGAAACAAGGACAGCGTCTTCTGGCCCCAGCATTTT.

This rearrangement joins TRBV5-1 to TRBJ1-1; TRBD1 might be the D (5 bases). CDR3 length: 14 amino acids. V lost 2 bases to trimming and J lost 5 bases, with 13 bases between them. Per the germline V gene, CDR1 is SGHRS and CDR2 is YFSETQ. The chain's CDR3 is CASSFGREGTEAFF. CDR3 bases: TGCGCCAGCAGCTTTGGCAGGGAAGGAACTGAAGCTTTCTTT.

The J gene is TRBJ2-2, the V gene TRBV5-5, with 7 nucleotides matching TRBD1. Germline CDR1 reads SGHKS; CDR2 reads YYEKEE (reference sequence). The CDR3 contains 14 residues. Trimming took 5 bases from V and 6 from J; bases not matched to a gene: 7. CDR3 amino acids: CASRLIGGPGELFF. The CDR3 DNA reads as TGTGCCAGCAGACTTATAGGGGGCCCCGGGGAGCTGTTTTTT.

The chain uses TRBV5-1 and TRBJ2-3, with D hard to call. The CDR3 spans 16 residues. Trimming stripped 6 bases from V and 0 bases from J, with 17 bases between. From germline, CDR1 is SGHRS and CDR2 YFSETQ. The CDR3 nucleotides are TGCGCCAGCACCCACCTCCAGGATTCTAGCACAGATACGCAGTATTTT. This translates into CASTHLQDSSTDTQYF.

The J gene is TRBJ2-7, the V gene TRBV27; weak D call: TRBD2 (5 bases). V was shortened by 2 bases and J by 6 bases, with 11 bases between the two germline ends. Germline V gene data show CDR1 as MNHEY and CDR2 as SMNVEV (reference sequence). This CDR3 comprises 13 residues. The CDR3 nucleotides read TGTGCCAGCAGTTTAGGACTGTTAGGCGAGCAGTACTTC. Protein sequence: CASSLGLLGEQYF.

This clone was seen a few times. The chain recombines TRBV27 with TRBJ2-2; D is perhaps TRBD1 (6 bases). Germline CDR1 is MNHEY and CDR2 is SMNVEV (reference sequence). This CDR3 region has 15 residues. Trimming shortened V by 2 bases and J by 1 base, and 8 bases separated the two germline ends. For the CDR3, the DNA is TGTGCCAGCAGTTTAGGACAGTGGAACACCGGGGAGCTGTTTTTT. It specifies CASSLGQWNTGELFF.

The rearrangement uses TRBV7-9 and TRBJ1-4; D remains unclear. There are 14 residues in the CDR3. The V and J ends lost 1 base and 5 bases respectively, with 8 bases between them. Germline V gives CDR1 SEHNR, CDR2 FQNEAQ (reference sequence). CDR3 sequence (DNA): TGTGCCAGCAGCTTAGGGGGAGTGAATGAAAAACTGTTTTTT. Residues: CASSLGGVNEKLFF.

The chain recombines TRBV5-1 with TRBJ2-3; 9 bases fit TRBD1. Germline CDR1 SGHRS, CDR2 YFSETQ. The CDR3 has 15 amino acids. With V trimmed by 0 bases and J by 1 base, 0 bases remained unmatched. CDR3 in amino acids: CASSLGDRGTDTQYF. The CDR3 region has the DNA TGCGCCAGCAGCTTGGGGGACAGGGGCACAGATACGCAGTATTTT.